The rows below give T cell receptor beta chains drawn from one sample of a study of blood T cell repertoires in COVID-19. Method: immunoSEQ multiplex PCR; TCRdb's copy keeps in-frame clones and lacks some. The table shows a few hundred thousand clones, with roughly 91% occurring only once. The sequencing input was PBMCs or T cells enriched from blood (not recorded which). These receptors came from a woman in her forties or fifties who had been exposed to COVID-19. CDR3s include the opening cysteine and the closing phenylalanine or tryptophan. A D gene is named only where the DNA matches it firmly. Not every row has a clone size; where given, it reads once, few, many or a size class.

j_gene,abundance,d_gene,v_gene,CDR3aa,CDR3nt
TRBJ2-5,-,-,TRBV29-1,CSVDQGQETQYF,TGCAGCGTAGACCAGGGCCAAGAGACCCAGTACTTC
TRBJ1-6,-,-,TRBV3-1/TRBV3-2,CASSQEAGVRSPLHF,TGTGCCAGCAGCCAAGAGGCGGGGGTCCGATCACCCCTCCACTTT
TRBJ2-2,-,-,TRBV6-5,CASSYGPAGGTGELFF,TGTGCCAGCAGTTACGGACCTGCCGGAGGGACCGGGGAGCTGTTTTTT
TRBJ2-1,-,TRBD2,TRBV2,CASSYGLAGINEQFF,TGTGCCAGCAGTTACGGACTAGCGGGGATCAATGAGCAGTTCTTC
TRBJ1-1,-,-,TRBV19,CASSPTGKPEAFF,TGTGCCAGTAGTCCCACAGGGAAACCTGAAGCTTTCTTT
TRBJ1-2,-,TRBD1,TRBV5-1,CASSLGTGTGVGNGYTF,TGCGCCAGCAGCTTGGGAACCGGGACAGGGGTAGGGAATGGCTACACCTTC
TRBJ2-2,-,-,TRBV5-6,CASSLASTGELFF,TGTGCCAGCAGCTTGGCCAGCACCGGGGAGCTGTTTTTT
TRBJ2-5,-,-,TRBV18,CASSPPLSQETQYF,TGTGCCAGCTCACCACCCCTCTCCCAAGAGACCCAGTACTTC
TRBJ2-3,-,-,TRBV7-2,CASSLGTAARTDTQYF,TGTGCCAGCAGCTTAGGTACAGCGGCACGCACAGATACGCAGTATTTT
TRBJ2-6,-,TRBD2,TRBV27,CASRRGRGLAGISGANVLTF,TGTGCCAGCAGACGCGGGAGGGGACTAGCGGGAATCTCTGGGGCCAACGTCCTGACTTTC
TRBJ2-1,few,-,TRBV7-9,CASSPPLRFQGLFNEQFF,TGTGCCAGCAGCCCGCCGTTGCGGTTTCAGGGGCTGTTCAATGAGCAGTTCTTC
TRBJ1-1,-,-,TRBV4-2,CASSQDNDRKEAFF,TGTGCCAGCAGCCAAGATAATGACAGGAAAGAAGCTTTCTTT
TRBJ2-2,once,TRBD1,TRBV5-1,CASSFGQGLNTGELFF,TGCGCCAGCAGCTTTGGACAGGGCCTTAACACCGGGGAGCTGTTTTTT
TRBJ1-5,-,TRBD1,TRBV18,CASSFGQGGGQPQHF,TGTGCCAGCTCGTTCGGACAGGGTGGCGGGCAGCCCCAGCATTTT
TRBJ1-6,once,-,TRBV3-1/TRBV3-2,CASSQENSYNSPLHF,TGTGCCAGCAGCCAAGAGAACAGCTATAATTCACCCCTCCACTTT
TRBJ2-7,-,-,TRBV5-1,CASSQGGDEQYF,TGCGCCAGCAGTCAGGGGGGTGACGAGCAGTACTTC
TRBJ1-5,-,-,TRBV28,CASSLHRAPDQPQHF,TGTGCCAGCAGTTTGCACAGGGCGCCGGACCAGCCCCAGCATTTT
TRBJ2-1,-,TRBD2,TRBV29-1,CSASIGGNGDNEQFF,TGCAGCGCCAGTATCGGGGGGAACGGAGACAATGAGCAGTTCTTC
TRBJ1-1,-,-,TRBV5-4,CASSGRWTEAFF,TGTGCCAGCAGCGGGAGGTGGACTGAAGCTTTCTTT
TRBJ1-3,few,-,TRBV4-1,CASSQERGRTGNTIYF,TGCGCCAGCAGCCAAGAGCGGGGGAGGACTGGAAACACCATATATTTT
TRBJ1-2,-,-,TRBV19,CASSTLTGKANYGYTF,TGTGCCAGTAGTACTCTTACAGGGAAGGCTAACTATGGCTACACCTTC
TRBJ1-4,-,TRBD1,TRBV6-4,CASSAFGTGEEKLFF,TGTGCCAGCAGTGCCTTCGGGACAGGCGAAGAAAAACTGTTTTTT
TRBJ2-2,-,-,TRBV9,CASSVATNLGTGELFF,TGTGCCAGCAGCGTAGCGACTAATCTTGGGACCGGGGAGCTGTTTTTT
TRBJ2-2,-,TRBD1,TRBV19,CASRTGQGSNTGELFF,TGTGCCAGTAGGACCGGACAGGGATCGAACACCGGGGAGCTGTTTTTT
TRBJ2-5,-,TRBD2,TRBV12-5,CASGFGLVGQETQYF,TGTGCTAGTGGTTTCGGACTAGTTGGGCAAGAGACCCAGTACTTC
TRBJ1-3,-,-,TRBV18,CASSRYARDSGNTIYF,TGTGCCAGCTCACGCTATGCGAGAGACTCTGGAAACACCATATATTTT
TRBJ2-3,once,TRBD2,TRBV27,CASSFGGGRTDTQYF,TGTGCCAGCAGTTTCGGGGGGGGCCGCACAGATACGCAGTATTTT
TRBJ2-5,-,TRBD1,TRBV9,CASSVEAGGETQYF,TGTGCCAGCAGCGTAGAAGCAGGGGGAGAGACCCAGTACTTC
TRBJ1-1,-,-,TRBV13,CASSLVLRGSPEAFF,TGTGCCAGCAGCTTAGTTTTAAGGGGGTCGCCTGAAGCTTTCTTT
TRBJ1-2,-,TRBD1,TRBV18,CASSPPTGEYGYTF,TGTGCCAGCTCACCACCAACAGGGGAATATGGCTACACCTTC
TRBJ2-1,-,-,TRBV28,CASSSRAGAGPNNEQFF,TGTGCCAGCAGTTCTCGGGCGGGTGCGGGGCCAAACAATGAGCAGTTCTTC
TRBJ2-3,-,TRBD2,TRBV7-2,CASSRTRGFLNTQYF,TGTGCCAGCAGCCGGACTAGGGGATTCTTGAATACGCAGTATTTT
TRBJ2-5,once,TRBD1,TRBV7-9,CASSWDRGRWETQYF,TGTGCCAGCAGCTGGGACAGGGGGCGATGGGAGACCCAGTACTTC
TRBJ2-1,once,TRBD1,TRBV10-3,CAISDYTGVHSYNEQFF,TGTGCCATCAGTGACTACACAGGGGTACACTCCTACAATGAGCAGTTCTTC
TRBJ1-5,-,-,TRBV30,CAWSVRGGQPQHF,TGTGCCTGGAGTGTACGAGGTGGGCAGCCCCAGCATTTT
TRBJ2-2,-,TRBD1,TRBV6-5,CASRPDRGLTGELFF,TGTGCCAGCAGACCTGACAGGGGGCTAACCGGGGAGCTGTTTTTT
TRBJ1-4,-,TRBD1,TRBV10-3,CAISEAGTGSNEKLFF,TGTGCCATCAGTGAGGCAGGGACAGGGTCTAATGAAAAACTGTTTTTT
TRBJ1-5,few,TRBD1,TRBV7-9,CASSLGQGGQPQHF,TGTGCCAGCAGCTTAGGACAGGGGGGACAGCCCCAGCATTTT
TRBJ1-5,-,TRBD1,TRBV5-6,CASSLGTGGGLGNQPQHF,TGTGCCAGCAGCTTGGGGACAGGGGGCGGGTTAGGCAATCAGCCCCAGCATTTT
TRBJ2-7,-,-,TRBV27,CASSLGQFYEQYF,TGTGCCAGCAGTTTAGGGCAGTTCTACGAGCAGTACTTC
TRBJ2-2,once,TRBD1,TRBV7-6,CASSLGPRTGTNTGELFF,TGTGCCAGCAGCTTAGGCCCCAGGACAGGGACGAACACCGGGGAGCTGTTTTTT
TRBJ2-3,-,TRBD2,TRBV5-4,CASGGEGTDTQYF,TGTGCCAGCGGGGGGGAGGGCACAGATACGCAGTATTTT